The subject of this entry is one T cell receptor (beta chain). This clonotype is considered medium-sized (0.01 to 0.1%). Its antigen target is currently unknown. There are no base qualities to consult, and no much larger clone falls within one base. The CDR3 contains 13 residues, cysteine and phenylalanine counted. The read is trimmed to its CDR3 DNA, 39 bases read in frame from base 1. The trim is 5 bases for V and 5 bases for J, with a gap of 12 bases between the germline ends. CDR1 and CDR2 are read off the germline V gene as KGHSH and LQKENI. The sample was run on an Illumina MiSeq. TCRdb reprocessed the public reads (quality trimming at Q25 with fastp, clone calling with MiXCR) and kept in-frame beta chains. Each CDR3 protein gets just one entry, which takes the most common genes and DNA from the rows behind it. In all, the sample holds around 11,000 distinct CDR3 sequences, and about a quarter of those were seen once. The ten biggest clones cover roughly 1.5% of the sample.

The sample is drawn from a study of liver allograft versus peripheral blood T cells (dated by TCRdb to 2020 to 2022). For the study in its entirety: The study compared the T cell receptor repertoires present in transplanted livers with the repertoires present in the peripheral blood of liver transplant recipients. Broader findings and caveats from the paper: T cell receptor repertoires inside liver allografts were reported to differ from those detected in peripheral blood.

The sequence derives from a human patient who had a liver transplant. Some T cells may originate with the graft donor following a transplant. The chain uses TRBV18 and TRBJ1-1, with an unclear D gene assignment. CDR3 sequence: CASSNAGGTEAFF. Read as DNA, the sequence is TGTGCCAGCTCAAACGCCGGCGGTACTGAAGCTTTCTTT.